The present TCR beta chain was sequenced within a study of monozygotic twins with inflammatory bowel disease. Germline CDR1 and CDR2: SEHNR and FQNEAQ (reference sequence). There are 15 residues in the CDR3. TCRdb reworked the 5' RACE reads into one entry per CDR3 protein, no DNA. The data show around 450,000 distinct CDR3 sequences, and the top ten clones hold 2% to 2.5%. The sequenced sample was blood. This TCR came from a human donor with ulcerative colitis or Crohn's disease, or a healthy co-twin of an affected twin (not recorded which). The chain joins TRBV7-9 to TRBJ1-2. The CDR3 sequence: CASSPVGGTYYGYTF.